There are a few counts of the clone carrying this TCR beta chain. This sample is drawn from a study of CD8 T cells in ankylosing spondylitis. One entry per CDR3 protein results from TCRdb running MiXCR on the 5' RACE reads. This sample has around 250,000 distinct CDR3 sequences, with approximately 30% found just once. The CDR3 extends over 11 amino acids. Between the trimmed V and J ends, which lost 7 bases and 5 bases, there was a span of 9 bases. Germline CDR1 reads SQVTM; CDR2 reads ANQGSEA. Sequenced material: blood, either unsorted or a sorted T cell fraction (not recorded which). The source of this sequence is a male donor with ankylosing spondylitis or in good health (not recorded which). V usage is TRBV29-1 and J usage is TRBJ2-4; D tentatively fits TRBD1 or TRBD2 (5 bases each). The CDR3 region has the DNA TGCAGCGCTCAGGGAGAAAACATTCAGTACTTC. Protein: CSAQGENIQYF.